The TCR beta chain described here comes from a study of cytomegalovirus exposure and HLA in healthy donors. Study conclusions and caveats: In a later analysis, HLA-associated beta chains showed higher expansion and lower generation probabilities than comparable chains.

The PCR contained 60 Vbeta and 13 Jbeta primers. Measured with immunoSEQ multiplex PCR; TCRdb has only the in-frame clones, and not every one. The table shows around 130,000 clones, with roughly three fifths occurring only once. Looked up from germline, CDR1 is SEHNR and CDR2 is FQNEAQ (reference sequence). V dropped 4 bases and J dropped 7; count of bases not matched to a gene: 10. The CDR3 has 15 amino acids. As for this clone: No antigen is known for it.

The J gene is TRBJ1-1, the V gene TRBV7-9, with 9 nucleotides matching TRBD1. Material for sequencing was PBMCs. The sequence derives from a male donor in good health and CMV-seronegative. The CDR3 loop reads CASSSVTGGVDEAFF. In nucleotides, the CDR3 is TGTGCCAGCAGCTCTGTAACAGGGGGCGTGGATGAAGCTTTCTTT. Based on the CDR3 plus reference TRBV7-9 and TRBJ1-1, the full variable domain is DTGVSQNPRHKITKRGQNVTFRCDPISEHNRLYWYRQTLGQGPEFLTYFQNEAQLEKSRLLSDRFSAERPKGSFSTLEIQRTEQGDSAMYLCASSSVTGGVDEAFFGQGTRLTVV.